The source of this TCR beta chain is a study of T-cell reconstitution after alpha-beta-depleted transplantation in children. In regard to this clonotype: Its matching antigen is unknown.

A library of TCRbeta sequences, prepared with unique molecular identifiers, was generated. In TCRdb, the PCR reads were re-called with MiXCR into one record per CDR3 protein. The data hold a few hundred thousand distinct CDR3 sequences, with 25% to 30% observed a single time. Overall study findings and caveats: In patients about two months after transplant, alpha-beta T cells reportedly arose from several hundred expanded graft clones. From newly produced T cells came most of the T-cell counts and diversity one year after transplant. Several patients had high TCRbeta diversity at day 60; it came from surviving recipient T cells and thymic progenitors.

V lost 7 bases and J 5 bases, leaving 14 bases between the germline ends. The CDR3 consists of 13 residues. This chain connects TRBV12-3 or TRBV12-4 to TRBJ2-5, with D uncertain. The sample in question was PBMCs, obtained before TCRalphabeta/CD19-depleted stem cell transplant. This clonotype was obtained from a boy under two years old with Wiskott-Aldrich syndrome, due to receive a stem cell transplant. CDR3 DNA sequence: TGTGCCAGCAACTCAGGCGAGTGGGAGACCCAGTACTTC. This sequence encodes CASNSGEWETQYF.